Only one count was recorded for the clone carrying this TCR beta chain. Its antigen is unidentified. Trimming at V came to 3 bases and at J to 6 bases, leaving 6 bases not matched to a gene. Germline values: CDR1 SGHTA, CDR2 FQGNSA. The CDR3 is 14 amino acids. This sample is drawn from a study of cytomegalovirus exposure and HLA in healthy donors. PCR amplification relied on 60 Vbeta primers (plus 13 Jbeta primers). Produced via immunoSEQ multiplex PCR; TCRdb's table is partial and in-frame only. The table has 150,000 to 200,000 clones, approximately 80% seen once; the top ten hold approximately 1.3%. Study findings and constraints: CMV serostatus was the sole immune exposure data available. Analysis was performed later, and it showed HLA-associated TCR beta chains to be more clonally expanded than equally common others. For TCR beta chains, V- and J-gene trimming was later linked to a missense DCLRE1C variant.

The specimen was PBMCs. The chain links TRBV7-2 to TRBJ2-7; 9 nucleotides line up with TRBD2. This TCR was sampled from a girl aged 10-17 years in good health and CMV-seropositive. CDR3 nucleotide sequence: TGTGCCAGCAGCTTGGTAGCGGGAGAGGTCGAGCAGTACTTC. This translates into CASSLVAGEVEQYF. The complete variable domain, with remaining parts taken from reference TRBV7-2 and TRBJ2-7, reads GAGVSQSPSNKVTEKGKDVELRCDPISGHTALYWYRQSLGQGLEFLIYFQGNSAPDKSGLPSDRFSAERTGGSVSTLTIQRTQQEDSAVYLCASSLVAGEVEQYFGPGTRLTVT.